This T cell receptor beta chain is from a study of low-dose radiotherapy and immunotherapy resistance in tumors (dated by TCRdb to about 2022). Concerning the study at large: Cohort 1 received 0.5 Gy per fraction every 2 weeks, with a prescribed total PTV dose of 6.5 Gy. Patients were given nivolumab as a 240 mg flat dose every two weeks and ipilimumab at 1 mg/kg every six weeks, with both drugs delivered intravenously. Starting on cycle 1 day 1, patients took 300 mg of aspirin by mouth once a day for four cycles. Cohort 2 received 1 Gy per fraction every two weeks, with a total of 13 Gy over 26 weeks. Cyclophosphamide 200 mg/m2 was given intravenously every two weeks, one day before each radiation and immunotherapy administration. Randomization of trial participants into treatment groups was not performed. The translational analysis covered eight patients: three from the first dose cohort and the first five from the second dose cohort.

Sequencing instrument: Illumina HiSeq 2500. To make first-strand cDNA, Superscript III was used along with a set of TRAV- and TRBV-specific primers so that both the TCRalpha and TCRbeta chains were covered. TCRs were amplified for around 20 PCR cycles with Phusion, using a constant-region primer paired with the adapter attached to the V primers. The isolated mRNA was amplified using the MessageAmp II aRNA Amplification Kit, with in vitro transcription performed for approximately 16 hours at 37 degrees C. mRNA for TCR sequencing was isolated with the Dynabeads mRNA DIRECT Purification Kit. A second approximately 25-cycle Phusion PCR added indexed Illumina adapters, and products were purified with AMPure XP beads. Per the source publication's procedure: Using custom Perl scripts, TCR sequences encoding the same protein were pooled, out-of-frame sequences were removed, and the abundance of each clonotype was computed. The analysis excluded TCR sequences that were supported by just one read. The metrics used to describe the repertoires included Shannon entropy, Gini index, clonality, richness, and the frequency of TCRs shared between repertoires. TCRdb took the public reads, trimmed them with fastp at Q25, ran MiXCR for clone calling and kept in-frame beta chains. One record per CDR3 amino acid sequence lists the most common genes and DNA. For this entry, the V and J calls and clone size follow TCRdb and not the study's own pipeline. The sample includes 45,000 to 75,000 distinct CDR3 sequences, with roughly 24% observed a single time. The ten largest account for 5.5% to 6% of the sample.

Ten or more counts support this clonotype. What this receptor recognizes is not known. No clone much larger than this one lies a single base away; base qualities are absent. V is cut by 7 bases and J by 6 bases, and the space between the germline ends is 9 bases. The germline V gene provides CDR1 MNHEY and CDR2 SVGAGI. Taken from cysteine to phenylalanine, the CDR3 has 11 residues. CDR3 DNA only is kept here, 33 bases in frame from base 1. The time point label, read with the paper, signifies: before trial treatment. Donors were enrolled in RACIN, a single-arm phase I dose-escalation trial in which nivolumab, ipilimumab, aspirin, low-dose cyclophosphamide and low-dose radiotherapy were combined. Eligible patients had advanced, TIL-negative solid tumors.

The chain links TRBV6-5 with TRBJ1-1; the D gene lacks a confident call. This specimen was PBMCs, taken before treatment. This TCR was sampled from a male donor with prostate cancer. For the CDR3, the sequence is CASIAGPEAFF. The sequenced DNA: TGTGCCAGCATAGCGGGCCCTGAAGCTTTCTTT.